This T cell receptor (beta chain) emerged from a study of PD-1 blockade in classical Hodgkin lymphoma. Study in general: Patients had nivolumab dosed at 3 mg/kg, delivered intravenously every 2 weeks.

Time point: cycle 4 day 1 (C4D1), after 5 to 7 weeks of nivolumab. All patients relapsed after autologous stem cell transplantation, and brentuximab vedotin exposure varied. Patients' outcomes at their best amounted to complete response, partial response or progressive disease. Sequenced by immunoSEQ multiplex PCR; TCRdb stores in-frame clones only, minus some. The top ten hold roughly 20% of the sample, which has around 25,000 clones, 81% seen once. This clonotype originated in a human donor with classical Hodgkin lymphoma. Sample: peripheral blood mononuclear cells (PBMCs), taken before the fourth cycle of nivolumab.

The CDR3 region has the DNA TGTGCCAGCAGCTTAGGCGGGACAGGGGGTCTACTCGGCTACACCTTC. This encodes CASSLGGTGGLLGYTF. This chain uses TRBV7-9 with TRBJ1-2; 11 bases are shared with TRBD1. V lost 1 base and J lost 8; bases outside the gene matches: 9. The CDR3 is 16 residues long. The germline V gene has CDR1 SEHNR and CDR2 FQNEAQ (reference sequence).